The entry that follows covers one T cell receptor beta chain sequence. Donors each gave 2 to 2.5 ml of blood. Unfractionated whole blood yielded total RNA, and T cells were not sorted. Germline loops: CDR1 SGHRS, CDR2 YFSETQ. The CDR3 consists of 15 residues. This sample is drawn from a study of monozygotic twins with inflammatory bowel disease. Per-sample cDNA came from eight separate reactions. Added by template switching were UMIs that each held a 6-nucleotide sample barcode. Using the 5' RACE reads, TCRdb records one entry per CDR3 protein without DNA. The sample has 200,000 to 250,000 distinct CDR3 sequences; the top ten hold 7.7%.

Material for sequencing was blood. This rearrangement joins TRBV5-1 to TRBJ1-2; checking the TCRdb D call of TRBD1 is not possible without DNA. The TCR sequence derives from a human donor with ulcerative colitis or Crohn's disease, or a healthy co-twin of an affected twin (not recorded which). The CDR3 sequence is CASSFHRAGAYGYTF.